The sequence of this TCR beta chain was determined in a study of human T cells and chemical hapten exposure. Study-wide results and limits: Alopecia in all donors means immunity may differ from healthy individuals. TCRs whose frequency exceeded 1 in 1000 remained the same following DPC sensitization.

Unique molecular identifiers were linked by the library to individual cDNA molecules. TCRdb re-analysed the RACE reads in MiXCR, keeping a single row per CDR3 protein. The table has roughly 180,000 distinct CDR3 sequences, more than 20% seen once. The V and J ends lost 5 bases and 2 bases respectively, with 10 bases between them. This CDR3 is 13 amino acids long. Time point indicated: patch test 1, 2 weeks after DPC sensitization. Noted treatment: therapeutic diphenylcyclopropenone sensitization with weekly scalp DPC. Patients had alopecia, were aged 18 to 70, and were not pregnant. Remarks on this clonotype: Its antigen is undetermined. The final CDR3 position lacks the conserved phenylalanine or tryptophan, pointing to a likely read error.

This chain joins TRBV12-3 or TRBV12-4 and TRBJ2-7, with a tentative D call TRBD1 (6 bases). The source material was whole blood, sampled in connection with sensitization to the hapten diphenylcyclopropenone (DPC). This receptor was identified in a woman between 50 and 59 years old with alopecia areata. Some clones in this sample may be carry-over from other donors' samples. CDR3 sequence reads: CASSRDKPYEQYY. The DNA for the CDR3 is TGTGCCAGCAGTAGGGACAAGCCCTACGAGCAGTACTAC.